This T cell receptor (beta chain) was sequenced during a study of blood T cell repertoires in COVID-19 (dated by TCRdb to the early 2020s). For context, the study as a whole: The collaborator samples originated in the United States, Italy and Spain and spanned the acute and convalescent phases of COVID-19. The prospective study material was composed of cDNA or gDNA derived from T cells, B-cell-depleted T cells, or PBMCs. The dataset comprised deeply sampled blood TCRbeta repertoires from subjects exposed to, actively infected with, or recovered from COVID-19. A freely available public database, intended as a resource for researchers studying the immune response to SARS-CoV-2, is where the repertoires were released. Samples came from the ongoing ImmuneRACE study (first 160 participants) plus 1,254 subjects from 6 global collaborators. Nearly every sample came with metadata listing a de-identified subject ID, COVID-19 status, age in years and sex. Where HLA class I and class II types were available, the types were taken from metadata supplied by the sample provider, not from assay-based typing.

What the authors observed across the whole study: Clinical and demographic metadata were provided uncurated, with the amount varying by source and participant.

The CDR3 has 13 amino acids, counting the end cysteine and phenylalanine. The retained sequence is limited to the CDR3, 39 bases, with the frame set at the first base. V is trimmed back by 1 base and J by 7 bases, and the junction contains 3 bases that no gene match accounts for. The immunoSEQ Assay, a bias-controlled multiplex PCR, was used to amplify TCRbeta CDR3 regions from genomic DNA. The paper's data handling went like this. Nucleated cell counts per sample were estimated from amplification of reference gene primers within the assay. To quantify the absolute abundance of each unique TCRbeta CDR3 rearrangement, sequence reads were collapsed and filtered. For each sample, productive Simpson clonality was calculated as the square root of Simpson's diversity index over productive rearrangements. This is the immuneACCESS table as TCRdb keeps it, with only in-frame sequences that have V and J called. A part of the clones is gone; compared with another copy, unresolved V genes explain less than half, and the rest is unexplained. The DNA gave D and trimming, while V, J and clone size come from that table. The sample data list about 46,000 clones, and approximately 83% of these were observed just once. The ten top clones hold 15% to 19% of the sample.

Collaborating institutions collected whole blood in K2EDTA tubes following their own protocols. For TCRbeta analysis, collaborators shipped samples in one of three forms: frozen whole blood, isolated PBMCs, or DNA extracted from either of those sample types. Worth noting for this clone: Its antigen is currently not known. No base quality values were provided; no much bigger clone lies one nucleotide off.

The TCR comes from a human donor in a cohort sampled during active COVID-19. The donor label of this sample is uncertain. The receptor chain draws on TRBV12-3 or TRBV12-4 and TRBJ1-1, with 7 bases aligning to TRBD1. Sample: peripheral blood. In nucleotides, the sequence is TGTGCCAGCAGTTTAGGGGGACAGCTTGAAGCTTTCTTT. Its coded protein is CASSLGGQLEAFF.